The 5 T cell receptor beta chains in this list originate from one sample, sequenced in a study of siplizumab effects on memory and regulatory T cells. The repertoire was sequenced with immunoSEQ multiplex PCR; TCRdb's copy has only in-frame clones and lacks some. The top ten clones hold roughly 4.7% of a sample with over 65,000 clones, roughly 93% of them seen once. The sequenced material came from CD8+ T cells sorted from blood. These receptors all come from a human donor in good health.

V usage is TRBV4-2 and J usage is TRBJ1-1; 12 bases line up with TRBD1. This CDR3 comprises 13 residues. The germline V gene encodes CDR1 LGHNA and CDR2 YNFKEQ. J was trimmed by 11 bases and V by 4 bases; bases with no gene match: 5. The CDR3 loop is CASSPGTGGEAFF. CDR3 DNA: TGTGCCAGCAGCCCCGGGACAGGGGGCGAGGCTTTCTTT.

In this sample, this clone turned up a few times. The chain employs TRBV4-1 and TRBJ2-7, with no clear D. Germline loops: CDR1 MGHRA, CDR2 YSYEKL. The CDR3 spans 11 residues. V shed 5 bases and J shed 1 base, with 3 bases lying between them. The CDR3: CASSSSYEQYF. CDR3 DNA sequence: TGCGCCAGCAGCTCATCCTACGAGCAGTACTTC.

The chain couples TRBV7-9 to TRBJ2-7; maybe TRBD1 (6 bases). The V end was cut by 2 bases, the J end by 7 bases, with 15 bases between. The CDR3 contains 14 residues. Germline-derived CDR1 and CDR2 are SEHNR and FQNEAQ (reference sequence). CDR3 nucleotide sequence: TGTGCCAGCAGCTTAATCGACAGGTGGGGAGAGCAGTACTTC. It is translated as CASSLIDRWGEQYF.

V is TRBV19 and J is TRBJ2-7; 10 nucleotides agree with TRBD1. Trimming at V came to 7 bases and at J to 1 base, leaving 4 bases not matched to a gene. The CDR3 is 14 amino acids. From germline, CDR1 is LNHDA and CDR2 SQIVND (reference sequence). The CDR3 DNA sequence: TGTGCCAGTAAGGGACAGGGGACATCCTACGAGCAGTACTTC. It is translated as CASKGQGTSYEQYF. Filled out from reference TRBV19 and TRBJ2-7, the complete variable domain reads DGGITQSPKYLFRKEGQNVTLSCEQNLNHDAMYWYRQDPGQGLRLIYYSQIVNDFQKGDIAEGYSVSREKKESFPLTVTSAQKNPTAFYLCASKGQGTSYEQYFGPGTRLTVT.

The J gene is TRBJ2-3, the V gene TRBV9; a possible D gene is TRBD2 (5 bases). Trimming removed 1 base from V and 7 bases from J, with 19 bases in between. CDR1 and CDR2 (germline): SGDLS, YYNGEE. The CDR3 loop spans 16 amino acids. CDR3 amino acids: CASSVTLSGEANTQYF. The CDR3 coding sequence is TGTGCCAGCAGCGTAACCCTCAGCGGCGAGGCGAATACGCAGTATTTT.